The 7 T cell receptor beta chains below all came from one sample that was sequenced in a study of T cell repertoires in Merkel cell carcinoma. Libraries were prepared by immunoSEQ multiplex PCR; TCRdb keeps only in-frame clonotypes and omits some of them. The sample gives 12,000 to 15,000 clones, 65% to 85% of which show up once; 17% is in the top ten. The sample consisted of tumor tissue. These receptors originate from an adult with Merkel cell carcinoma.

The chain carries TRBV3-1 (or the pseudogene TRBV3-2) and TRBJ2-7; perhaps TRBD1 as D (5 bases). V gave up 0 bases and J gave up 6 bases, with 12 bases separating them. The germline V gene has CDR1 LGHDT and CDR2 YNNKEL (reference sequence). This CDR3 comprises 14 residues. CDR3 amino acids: CASSQDLGASEQYF. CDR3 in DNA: TGTGCCAGCAGCCAAGATCTAGGGGCGAGCGAGCAGTACTTC.

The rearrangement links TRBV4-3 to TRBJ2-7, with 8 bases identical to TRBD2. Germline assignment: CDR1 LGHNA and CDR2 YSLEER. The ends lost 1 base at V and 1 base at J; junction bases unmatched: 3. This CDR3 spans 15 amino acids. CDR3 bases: TGCGCCAGCAGCCAAGTTGCGGGGGGTTCCTACGAGCAGTACTTC. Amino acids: CASSQVAGGSYEQYF.

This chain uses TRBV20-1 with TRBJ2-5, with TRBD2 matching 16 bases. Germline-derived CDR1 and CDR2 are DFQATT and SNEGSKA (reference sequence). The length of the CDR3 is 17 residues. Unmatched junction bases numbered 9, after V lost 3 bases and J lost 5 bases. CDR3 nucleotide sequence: TGCAGTGCTAGTACCTCGGGACTAGCGGGGGGGCTGGAGACCCAGTACTTC. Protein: CSASTSGLAGGLETQYF.

The CDR3 DNA reads TGTGCCAGCAGGAGGGACAGTCCTGGCTACACCTTC. Translating it yields CASRRDSPGYTF. The chain joins TRBV5-4 to TRBJ1-2; 7 nucleotides align to TRBD1. CDR1 and CDR2 from the germline V gene are SGHNT and YYREEE (reference sequence). With 5 bases clipped from V and 7 bases from J, the junction kept 5 bases outside the gene matches. The CDR3 has 12 amino acids.

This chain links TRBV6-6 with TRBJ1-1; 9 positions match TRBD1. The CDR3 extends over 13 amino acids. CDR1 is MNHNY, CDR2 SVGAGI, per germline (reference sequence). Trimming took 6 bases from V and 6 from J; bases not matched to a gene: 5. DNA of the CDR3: TGTGCCAGCAGCCGTGGGACAGGGTCTGAAGCTTTCTTT. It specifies CASSRGTGSEAFF.

The CDR3, as DNA: TGCGCCAGCAGCTTGGTCGGGGGCTCTGGCTACACCTTC. It specifies CASSLVGGSGYTF. The V call is TRBV5-1, the J call TRBJ1-2; the D gene is possibly TRBD1 (6 bases). V was pared by 0 bases and J by 7 bases, with 10 bases between. The CDR3 has 13 residues. CDR1 and CDR2 (germline): SGHRS, YFSETQ.

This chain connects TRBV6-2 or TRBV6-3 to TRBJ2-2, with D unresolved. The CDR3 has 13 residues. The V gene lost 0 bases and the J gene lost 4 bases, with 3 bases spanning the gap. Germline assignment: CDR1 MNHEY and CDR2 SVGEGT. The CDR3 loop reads CASSYSFTGELFF. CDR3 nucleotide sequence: TGTGCCAGCAGTTACTCGTTCACCGGGGAGCTGTTTTTT.